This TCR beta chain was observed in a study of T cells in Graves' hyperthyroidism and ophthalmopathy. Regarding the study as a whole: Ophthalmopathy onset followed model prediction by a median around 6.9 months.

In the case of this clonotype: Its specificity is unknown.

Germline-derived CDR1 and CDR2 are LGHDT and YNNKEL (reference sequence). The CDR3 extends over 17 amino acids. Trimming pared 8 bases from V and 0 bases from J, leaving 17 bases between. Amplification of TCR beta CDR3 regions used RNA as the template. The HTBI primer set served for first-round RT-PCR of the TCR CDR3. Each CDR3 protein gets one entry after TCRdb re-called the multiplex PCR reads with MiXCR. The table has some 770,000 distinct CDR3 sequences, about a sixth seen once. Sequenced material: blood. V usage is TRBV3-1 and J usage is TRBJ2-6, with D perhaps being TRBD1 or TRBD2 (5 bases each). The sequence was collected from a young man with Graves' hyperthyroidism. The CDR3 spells CASGSRDGRSGANVLTF. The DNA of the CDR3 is TGTGCCAGCGGGTCCCGGGACGGCCGCTCTGGGGCCAACGTCCTGACTTTC.